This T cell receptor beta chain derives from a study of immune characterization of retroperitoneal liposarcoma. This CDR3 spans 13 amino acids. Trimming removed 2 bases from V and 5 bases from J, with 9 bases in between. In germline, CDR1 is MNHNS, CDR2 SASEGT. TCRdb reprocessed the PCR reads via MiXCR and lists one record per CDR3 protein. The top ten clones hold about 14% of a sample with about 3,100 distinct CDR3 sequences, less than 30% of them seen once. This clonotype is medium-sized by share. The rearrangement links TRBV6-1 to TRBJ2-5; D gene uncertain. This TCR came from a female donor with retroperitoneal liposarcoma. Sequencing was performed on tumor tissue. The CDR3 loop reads CASSEYLWETQYF. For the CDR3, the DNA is TGTGCCAGCAGTGAATACCTGTGGGAGACCCAGTACTTC.